The source of this TCR beta chain is a study of T cells in Graves' hyperthyroidism and ophthalmopathy. General observations from the study: Ophthalmopathy onset followed model prediction by a median about 6.9 months. Most thyroid clonotypes with frequency above 0.001 were detected in blood.

This CDR3 has 13 residues. CDR1 and CDR2 from the germline V gene are LGHNA and YNFKEQ. Trimming took off 1 base at V and 10 bases at J, with 11 bases between the two ends. Under 3 months was the duration of disease in ophthalmopathy patients, who also had a Clinical Activity Score of at least 3 and a NOSPECS grade of at least 4. RNA transcripts were the template for amplifying TCR beta CDR3 regions. HTBI primers were employed in a first-round RT-PCR of the TCR CDR3. Each CDR3 protein is one row after TCRdb ran MiXCR on the multiplex PCR reads. This sample has some 340,000 distinct CDR3 sequences, with roughly 13% found just once. Points on this clonotype: Its target is unknown.

The sequence came from a woman aged 35 to 49 with Graves' ophthalmopathy. This chain connects TRBV4-2 to TRBJ2-1; D gene unclear. The specimen sequenced was blood. Written as DNA, the CDR3 is TGTGCCAGCAGCCAAGTTATCGACGCGGAGCAGTTCTTC. Amino acids: CASSQVIDAEQFF.